Each of the 16 T cell receptor beta chains below was sequenced from the same sample in a study of blood T cell repertoires in COVID-19. Repertoires were generated with immunoSEQ multiplex PCR, while TCRdb's copy carries only in-frame clones and drops some. The data show approximately 350,000 clones, approximately 92% seen once. The sequencing sample was made of PBMCs or T cells enriched from blood (not recorded which). These receptors all stem from a young man who had recovered from COVID-19.

This clone was counted a single time. The chain joins TRBV25-1 to TRBJ2-2, with 8 bases matching TRBD1. Germline-derived CDR1 and CDR2 are MGHDK and SYGVNS. J gave up 1 base and V 4 bases, and 8 bases lay outside the gene matches. This CDR3 spans 17 amino acids. Here the CDR3 DNA reads TGTGCCAGCAGTGGCCTTAAAGGGACAGGGAACACCGGGGAGCTGTTTTTT. Amino acids: CASSGLKGTGNTGELFF.

The chain has TRBV7-9 and TRBJ2-7, with 12 nucleotides matching TRBD2. Germline values: CDR1 SEHNR, CDR2 FQNEAQ (reference sequence). CDR3 length equals 17 residues. V trimming: 5 bases; J trimming: 0 bases; junction bases outside the gene matches: 8. In nucleotides, the CDR3 is TGTGCCAGCAGCCGAAATCTAGCGGGAGGGCCCTCCTACGAGCAGTACTTC. Protein product: CASSRNLAGGPSYEQYF. The full variable domain, rest sourced from reference TRBV7-9 and TRBJ2-7, is DTGVSQNPRHKITKRGQNVTFRCDPISEHNRLYWYRQTLGQGPEFLTYFQNEAQLEKSRLLSDRFSAERPKGSFSTLEIQRTEQGDSAMYLCASSRNLAGGPSYEQYFGPGTRLTVT.

The chain is built from TRBV3-1 (or the pseudogene TRBV3-2) and TRBJ2-7; D perhaps matches TRBD2 (6 bases). Looked up from germline, CDR1 is LGHDT and CDR2 is YNNKEL (reference sequence). The V gene lost 1 base and the J gene lost 4 bases, with 8 bases spanning the gap. The CDR3 consists of 13 residues. The CDR3 loop reads CASSQVGTYEQYF. The CDR3 nucleotides are TGTGCCAGCAGCCAAGTAGGGACTTACGAGCAGTACTTC.

The chain combines TRBV7-3 with TRBJ2-2; 9 bases align to TRBD1. The CDR3 covers 16 residues. Germline-derived CDR1 and CDR2 are SGHTA and FQGTGA. With V trimmed by 5 bases and J by 6 bases, 10 bases remained unmatched. CDR3 region: CASSPTHGTGPGELFF. For the CDR3, the DNA is TGTGCCAGCAGCCCAACTCACGGGACAGGGCCCGGGGAGCTGTTTTTT. The full variable domain, with the rest looked up from reference TRBV7-3 and TRBJ2-2, is GAGVSQTPSNKVTEKGKYVELRCDPISGHTALYWYRQSLGQGPEFLIYFQGTGAADDSGLPNDRFFAVRPEGSVSTLKIQRTERGDSAVYLCASSPTHGTGPGELFFGEGSRLTVL.

The CDR3 DNA reads TGTGCCAGCAGCCAAGAGGGGACAGGTTCTAGCTCCTACGAGCAGTACTTC. Protein sequence: CASSQEGTGSSSYEQYF. The chain combines TRBV4-2 with TRBJ2-7; 8 positions match TRBD1. The CDR3 sequence is 17 residues long. V dropped 0 bases and J dropped 0; count of bases not matched to a gene: 7. Germline values: CDR1 LGHNA, CDR2 YNFKEQ.

This chain links TRBV19 with TRBJ2-5; a weak D match, TRBD1 (6 bases). Trimming removed 4 bases at V and 1 base at J, with 16 bases between. Germline V CDR1 and CDR2: LNHDA, SQIVND (reference sequence). The CDR3 totals 16 residues. The CDR3 is CASSTGGQIFQETQYF. The CDR3 coding sequence is TGTGCCAGTAGTACCGGAGGACAGATCTTCCAAGAGACCCAGTACTTC. Filled out from reference TRBV19 and TRBJ2-5, the complete variable domain reads DGGITQSPKYLFRKEGQNVTLSCEQNLNHDAMYWYRQDPGQGLRLIYYSQIVNDFQKGDIAEGYSVSREKKESFPLTVTSAQKNPTAFYLCASSTGGQIFQETQYFGPGTRLLVL.

The chain carries TRBV21-1 and TRBJ1-5. TRBV21-1 is reported as a pseudogene. The CDR3 length is 16 residues. CDR3 in DNA: TGTGCCAGCAGCAGGGGAGGAAAAAAAAGCAATCAGCCCCAGCATTTT. The encoded protein is CASSRGGKKSNQPQHF.

The CDR3 spells CASSLVRGNTIYF. For the CDR3, the DNA is TGTGCCAGCAGCTTAGTCAGAGGAAACACCATATATTTT. V usage is TRBV11-2 and J usage is TRBJ1-3, with no clear D. Germline loops: CDR1 SGHAT, CDR2 FQNNGV. Trimming shortened V by 1 base and J by 4 bases, and 5 bases separated the two germline ends. The CDR3 sequence is 13 residues long.

The V and J genes are TRBV10-3 and TRBJ1-2; D gene ambiguous. There are 14 residues in the CDR3. Trimming pared 8 bases from V and 2 bases from J, leaving 15 bases between. Germline CDR1 and CDR2: ENHRY and SYGVKD. The CDR3 is CAIGSDNPNYGYTF. For the CDR3, the DNA is TGTGCCATCGGTAGTGACAATCCAAACTATGGCTACACCTTC.

The table lists this clone with a few counts. The rearrangement joins TRBV12-1 to TRBJ1-5; whether TRBD1, the table's D call, matches the DNA was not checked. TRBV12-1 is a listed pseudogene. The CDR3 is 17 residues long. In DNA form, the CDR3 reads TGTGCCAGCAGCCCGACAGGGAGGTGGGGTGTCAATCAGCCCCAGCATTTT. It translates to CASSPTGRWGVNQPQHF.

This clone came up a few times. The DNA of the CDR3 is TGTGCCAGCAGCTTAGGGACAGTGAACACTGAAGCTTTCTTT. Translating it yields CASSLGTVNTEAFF. The rearrangement links TRBV7-9 to TRBJ1-1; perhaps TRBD1 as D (6 bases). From germline, CDR1 is SEHNR and CDR2 FQNEAQ (reference sequence). The germline V and J ends were trimmed by 1 base and 0 bases, with 6 bases remaining between them. CDR3 length equals 14 residues.

The rearrangement links TRBV5-4 to TRBJ1-2; D is unclear. The germline V gene has CDR1 SGHNT and CDR2 YYREEE (reference sequence). The CDR3 covers 13 residues. Trimming cost V 1 base and J 4 bases, with 8 bases left between them. CDR3 sequence (DNA): TGTGCCAGCAGCTTGCTGGCGGGCTATGGCTACACCTTC. This codes for CASSLLAGYGYTF.

This sequence joins TRBV7-9 and TRBJ1-2, with D perhaps TRBD1 (6 bases). This CDR3 is built from 12 residues. Per the germline V gene, CDR1 is SEHNR and CDR2 is FQNEAQ (reference sequence). Trimming stripped 5 bases from V and 7 bases from J, with 11 bases between. The CDR3 is CASSLQGSGYTF. CDR3 bases: TGTGCCAGCAGCCTACAGGGATCTGGCTACACCTTC.

This sequence joins TRBV30 and TRBJ1-4; D unclear. The CDR3 runs to 14 residues. V dropped 1 base and J dropped 8 bases, with 14 bases sitting between them. Germline V gene data show CDR1 as GTSNPN and CDR2 as SVGIG (reference sequence). CDR3 DNA sequence: TGTGCCTGGAGTGCAGGCCTCTTTGGGGAAAAACTGTTTTTT. It translates to CAWSAGLFGEKLFF.

The gene calls are TRBV5-4 and TRBJ2-1; TRBD1 is a possible D gene (5 bases). CDR3 size: 14 residues. Germline assignment: CDR1 SGHNT and CDR2 YYREEE (reference sequence). V shed 4 bases and J shed 4 bases, with 12 bases lying between them. CDR3 DNA sequence: TGTGCCAGCAGCCCCGAAGGGGTGTACAATGAGCAGTTCTTC. This translates into CASSPEGVYNEQFF.

The chain employs TRBV4-1 and TRBJ1-2, with a possible D match to TRBD1 (5 bases). This CDR3 has 17 residues. The V end lost 0 bases, the J end lost 0 bases, and 14 bases lay between the germline ends. Germline CDR1 MGHRA, CDR2 YSYEKL. This CDR3 reads CASSQERDSFTNYGYTF. CDR3 sequence (DNA): TGCGCCAGCAGCCAAGAACGAGACAGCTTTACTAACTATGGCTACACCTTC.